These T cell receptor beta chains were read from a single sample in a study of cytomegalovirus exposure and HLA in healthy donors. The protocol was immunoSEQ multiplex PCR, while the TCRdb copy is restricted to in-frame clones and leaves out a portion. The profile shows 190,000 or so clones, about four fifths of them singletons. Input material: PBMCs. The receptor set was obtained from a woman under 30 in good health and CMV-seropositive. Both conserved end residues are part of each CDR3. Each record gives: J gene, D gene, CDR3 length, clone size, V gene, CDR3 DNA, CDR3 protein. D genes are given only for firm matches. Some rows have no size entry. The others give once, few or many, or a class for an expanded clone.

TRBJ2-5 . 15 . TRBV7-2 TGTGCCAGCAGCTTAGCACGACGGACAGAAGAGACCCAGTACTTC CASSLARRTEETQYF
TRBJ1-2 . 18 medium-sized TRBV7-2 TGTGCCAGCAGCTTAGGGCCACGTAGTAGCACTTTGGCGAGGGGCTACACCTTC CASSLGPRSSTLARGYTF
TRBJ1-1 TRBD1 17 . TRBV2 TGTGCCAGCAGGCATTTGGGACAGGGGGTAGGGAACACTGAAGCTTTCTTT CASRHLGQGVGNTEAFF
TRBJ2-7 . 13 . TRBV11-2 TGTGCCAGCCGCGGGACGGACAGGCTCGAGCAGTACTTC CASRGTDRLEQYF
TRBJ2-3 TRBD2 18 . TRBV6-1 TGTGCCAGCAGTGAGTTATCTAGCGGGGGGGCTATCAGAGATACGCAGTATTTT CASSELSSGGAIRDTQYF
TRBJ1-5 . 13 . TRBV15 TGTGCCACCAGCAGAGATCACAATCAGCCCCAGCATTTT CATSRDHNQPQHF
TRBJ2-6 . 15 many TRBV7-2 TGTGCCAGCAGCTTCAGAATCTCTGGGGCCAACGTCCTGACTTTC CASSFRISGANVLTF
TRBJ2-3 TRBD2 16 . TRBV5-1 TGCGCCAGCACCCCGACTAGCGGGGGGCACACAGATACGCAGTATTTT CASTPTSGGHTDTQYF
TRBJ1-1 . 14 . TRBV2 TGTGCCAGCAGCCTATCCCGGACAGCGACTGAAGCTTTCTTT CASSLSRTATEAFF
TRBJ1-2 . 13 . TRBV5-1 TGCGCCAGCAGCGACACAGGGTTACGGGGCTACACCTTC CASSDTGLRGYTF
TRBJ1-1 . 14 once TRBV2 TGTGCCAGCAGTGAAGACAGCCTCAACACTGAAGCTTTCTTT CASSEDSLNTEAFF
TRBJ1-6 . 14 . TRBV7-2 TGTGCCAGCGCCCCTCAGGGGAGCTATTCACCCCTCCACTTT CASAPQGSYSPLHF
TRBJ1-2 . 15 . TRBV4-2 TGTGCCAGCAGCCAAGAAATAGGACAGAGCTATGGCTACACCTTC CASSQEIGQSYGYTF
TRBJ1-4 . 16 . TRBV18 TGTGCCAGCTCAGTGGACAGTTCTGCAACTAATGAAAAACTGTTTTTT CASSVDSSATNEKLFF
TRBJ1-1 . 13 once TRBV4-2 TGTGCCAGCAGCCAAGATCTGGTCCAGGGGGCTTTCTTT CASSQDLVQGAFF
TRBJ1-4 . 16 . TRBV5-1 TGCGCCAGCAGCTCCCCAGCAGGATCAACTAATGAAAAACTGTTTTTT CASSSPAGSTNEKLFF
TRBJ2-7 . 12 . TRBV6-1 TGTGCCAGCAGTCAGATAACCTACGAGCAGTACTTC CASSQITYEQYF
TRBJ2-1 . 14 . TRBV5-1 TGCGCCAGCAGCTTGGGGCAGGACTACAATGAGCAGTTCTTC CASSLGQDYNEQFF
TRBJ2-1 TRBD2 16 . TRBV2 TGTGCCAGCAGCCCCCCCGGGACTAGCGACTACAATGAGCAGTTCTTC CASSPPGTSDYNEQFF
TRBJ1-2 TRBD1 13 . TRBV5-6 TGTGCCAGCACCCTACAGGGGGTCTATGGCTACACCTTC CASTLQGVYGYTF
TRBJ2-7 TRBD1 16 . TRBV11-2 TGTGCCAGCAGCGCAACAACAGGGGCTAAATCCTACGAGCAGTACTTC CASSATTGAKSYEQYF
TRBJ2-1 . 14 . TRBV14 TGTGCCGGACGGGGGTATGGCCCCTACAATGAGCAGTTCTTC CAGRGYGPYNEQFF
TRBJ2-1 . 15 few TRBV4-1 TGCGCCAGCAGCCAAGGAGGGTACTCCTACAATGAGCAGTTCTTC CASSQGGYSYNEQFF
TRBJ2-5 . 14 . TRBV14 TGTGCCAGCAGCCAAGCCAGGGACCAAGAGACCCAGTACTTC CASSQARDQETQYF
TRBJ2-7 TRBD1 13 . TRBV6-1 TGTGCCAGCAAAGGGGGCGGTTCCTACGAGCAGTACTTC CASKGGGSYEQYF
TRBJ2-5 TRBD2 15 . TRBV7-8 TGTGCCAGCAGCTTAGAAGCGGGGGGTTTTGAGACCCAGTACTTC CASSLEAGGFETQYF
TRBJ1-2 TRBD1 15 . TRBV15 TGTGCCACCAGCAGGGAACCTCAGGGGGCCTATGGCTACACCTTC CATSREPQGAYGYTF
TRBJ1-6 . 17 . TRBV5-6 TGTGCCAGCAGCCCAGGACTGGGAAGCTCCTATAATTCACCCCTCCACTTT CASSPGLGSSYNSPLHF
TRBJ2-1 TRBD2 16 . TRBV9 TGTGCCAGCAGCGTAGAAGGCGGGGGGCTCTACAATGAGCAGTTCTTC CASSVEGGGLYNEQFF
TRBJ2-5 . 14 . TRBV6-5 TGTGCCAGCAGTTACGGGCAGTCCATGGAGACCCAGTACTTC CASSYGQSMETQYF
TRBJ1-5 . 13 . TRBV27 TGTGCCAGCAGTTTCCGGGCAGGGCAGCCCCAGCATTTT CASSFRAGQPQHF
TRBJ1-5 . 14 . TRBV7-9 TGTGCCAGCAGCTTAGGCAGGGGCAATCAGCCCCAGCATTTT CASSLGRGNQPQHF
TRBJ1-5 TRBD1 15 . TRBV2 TGTGCCAGCAGTGGGGATTCACAGGGGAATCAGCCCCAGCATTTT CASSGDSQGNQPQHF
TRBJ1-5 . 15 . TRBV5-1 TGCGCCAGCAGCTTGGCGGGGGGCTGGGACCAGCCCCAGCATTTT CASSLAGGWDQPQHF